This T cell receptor (beta chain) was sequenced in a study of cytomegalovirus exposure and HLA in healthy donors. This CDR3 has 13 amino acids. The V gene lost 2 bases and the J gene lost 1 base, with 6 bases spanning the gap. The germline V gene encodes CDR1 SGHRS and CDR2 YFSETQ. Method: immunoSEQ multiplex PCR; TCRdb's copy keeps in-frame clones and lacks some. The data show 90,000 or so clones, with 85% seen just once and roughly 22% held by the top ten. About this clone itself: This sample includes further DNA sequences coding for the same CDR3.

Material: PBMCs. The source of this sequence is a man younger than 35 in good health and CMV-seropositive. The V gene is TRBV5-1, the J gene TRBJ1-1; no definite D call. Written as DNA, the CDR3 is TGCGCCAGCAGCTTCAGAGGGAACACTGAAGCTTTCTTT. Its translation is CASSFRGNTEAFF.